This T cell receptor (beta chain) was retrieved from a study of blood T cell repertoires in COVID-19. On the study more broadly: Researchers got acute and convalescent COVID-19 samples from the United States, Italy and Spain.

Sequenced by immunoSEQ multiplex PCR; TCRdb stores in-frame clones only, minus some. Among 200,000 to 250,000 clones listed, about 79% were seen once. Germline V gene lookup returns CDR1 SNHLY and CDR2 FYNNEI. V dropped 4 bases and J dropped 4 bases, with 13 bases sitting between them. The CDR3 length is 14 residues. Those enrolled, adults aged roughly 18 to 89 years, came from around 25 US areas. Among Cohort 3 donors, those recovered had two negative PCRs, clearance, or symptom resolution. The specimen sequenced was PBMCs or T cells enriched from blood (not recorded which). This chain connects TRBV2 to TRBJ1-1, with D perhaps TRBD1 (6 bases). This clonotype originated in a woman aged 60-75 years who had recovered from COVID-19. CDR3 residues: CASSVRGLGTEAFF. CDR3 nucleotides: TGTGCCAGCAGTGTGAGGGGGTTGGGCACTGAAGCTTTCTTT.